Listed below are T cell receptor beta chains from one sample, sequenced in a study of control samples from healthy donors and cancer patients. Produced via immunoSEQ multiplex PCR; TCRdb's table is partial and in-frame only. This table has about 69,000 clones, about nine tenths appearing once. Sample: PBMCs. These receptors all come from a man between 60 and 75 years old with colorectal cancer. The CDR3 runs from the conserved cysteine through the conserved F or W. Each record gives: clone size, V gene, J gene, D gene, CDR3 DNA, CDR3 protein. D genes are given only for firm matches. Size is stated for part of the rows, as once, few or many counts, or as a class when the clone is expanded.

>.|TRBV5-1|TRBJ1-2|TRBD1
TGCGCCAGCAGCTTGGTTCCAGGGGGTGGCTACACCTTC
CASSLVPGGGYTF
>.|TRBV7-3|TRBJ1-1|.
TGTGCCACCAGGAGGGAGGCGGGCACTGAAGCTTTCTTT
CATRREAGTEAFF
>.|TRBV19|TRBJ2-7|.
TGTGCCAGTGGCGAGGCCTACGAGCAGTACTTC
CASGEAYEQYF
>.|TRBV5-8|TRBJ1-4|.
TGTGCCAGCGGCGACAGTTTATATGAAAAACTGTTTTTT
CASGDSLYEKLFF
>.|TRBV11-3|TRBJ1-1|.
TGTGCCAGCAGCTTTGCGGGGAACACTGAAGCTTTCTTT
CASSFAGNTEAFF
>.|TRBV19|TRBJ2-1|.
TGTGCCAGTAGTGACCCAGGAAGCGCCTACAATGAGCAGTTCTTC
CASSDPGSAYNEQFF
>.|TRBV7-9|TRBJ1-2|TRBD1
TGTGCCAGCAGCTTAGGAGGGGGCGTCGGCTATGGCTACACCTTC
CASSLGGGVGYGYTF
>.|TRBV6-5|TRBJ1-5|TRBD1
TGTGCCAGTGACAGGGCGGGTAGCAATCAGCCCCAGCATTTT
CASDRAGSNQPQHF
>.|TRBV7-9|TRBJ1-6|TRBD1
TGTGCCAGCAGCTTAGCAGACAGGGGCATTTCACCCCTCCACTTT
CASSLADRGISPLHF
>.|TRBV7-3|TRBJ2-1|TRBD2
TGTGCCAGCACCCCTGGAGCGGGGACCACCCGCAATGAGCAGTTCTTC
CASTPGAGTTRNEQFF
>.|TRBV4-2|TRBJ2-7|TRBD2
TGTGCCAGCAGCCAAGATCTGCCTAGCGGAGCCTACGAGCAGTACTTC
CASSQDLPSGAYEQYF
>.|TRBV11-3|TRBJ1-1|.
TGTGCCAGCAGCTTAGATCTGGGGCTGCAGAACACTGAAGCTTTCTTT
CASSLDLGLQNTEAFF
>.|TRBV2|TRBJ2-1|.
TGTGCCAGCAGTTTAAAGGGGGGTACGATGTACAATGAGCAGTTCTTC
CASSLKGGTMYNEQFF
>.|TRBV27|TRBJ1-6|.
TGTGCCAGCAGCCAAGCGACTAATTCACCCCTCCACTTT
CASSQATNSPLHF
>.|TRBV7-2|TRBJ2-5|.
TGTGCCAGCAGCTCCCGCCGGGAGACCCAGTACTTC
CASSSRRETQYF
>.|TRBV7-2|TRBJ2-5|.
TGTGCCAGCAGCTTCTCGAGAGGGGGAGAGACCCAGTACTTC
CASSFSRGGETQYF
>.|TRBV4-2|TRBJ1-2|.
TGTGCCAGCAGCCAAGGAGGGGGGCTTTATGGCTACACCTTC
CASSQGGGLYGYTF
>.|TRBV19|TRBJ2-2|TRBD1
TGTGCCAGTAGTACCTCGAGGGGGCGCGACACCGGGGAGCTGTTTTTT
CASSTSRGRDTGELFF
>once|TRBV10-3|TRBJ2-7|TRBD1
TGTGCCATCCACACCGACAGGGCAGGTGAGCAGTACTTC
CAIHTDRAGEQYF
>.|TRBV21-1|TRBJ1-5|.
TGTGCCAGCAGCAGTTACAGGGGGCGTAATCAGCCCCAGCATTTT
CASSSYRGRNQPQHF
>.|TRBV14|TRBJ1-3|.
TGTGCCAGCAGCCAAGTTCCGGCCACCATATATTTT
CASSQVPATIYF
>.|TRBV18|TRBJ1-5|.
TGTGCCAGCTCACCAGGGAATAGCAATCAGCCCCAGCATTTT
CASSPGNSNQPQHF
>.|TRBV2|TRBJ2-1|.
TGTGCCAGCAGCCCCACAGGGACACCCTACAATGAGCAGTTCTTC
CASSPTGTPYNEQFF
>.|TRBV6-6|TRBJ2-7|.
TGTGCCAGCAGTCCACAGGGCCAGGGCTACGAGCAGTACTTC
CASSPQGQGYEQYF
>.|TRBV7-9|TRBJ2-2|.
TGTGCCAGCAGCTTAGGTTTAGGCACCGGGGAGCTGTTTTTT
CASSLGLGTGELFF
>.|TRBV28|TRBJ2-7|.
TGTGCCAGCAGCCTAGGAACCGCTTGGTACGAGCAGTACTTC
CASSLGTAWYEQYF
>.|TRBV9|TRBJ1-1|.
TGTGCCAGCAGCGTAGCTACGATGGGAGAAGCTTTCTTT
CASSVATMGEAFF
>.|TRBV5-1|TRBJ1-1|TRBD1
TGCGCCAGCAGTTTGCCACCTGGACAGGGGGCCACTGAAGCTTTCTTT
CASSLPPGQGATEAFF
>.|TRBV5-1|TRBJ2-3|.
TGCGCCAGCAGCTCCTGGGGCGGGGGCGCAGATACGCAGTATTTT
CASSSWGGGADTQYF
>.|TRBV2|TRBJ1-1|.
TGTGCCAGCAGTGGTGGCAGATCAAACACTGAAGCTTTCTTT
CASSGGRSNTEAFF
>.|TRBV10-1|TRBJ2-3|TRBD2
TGCGCCAGCACTCCCCCGGGGGGGGTATGGGATACGCAGTATTTT
CASTPPGGVWDTQYF